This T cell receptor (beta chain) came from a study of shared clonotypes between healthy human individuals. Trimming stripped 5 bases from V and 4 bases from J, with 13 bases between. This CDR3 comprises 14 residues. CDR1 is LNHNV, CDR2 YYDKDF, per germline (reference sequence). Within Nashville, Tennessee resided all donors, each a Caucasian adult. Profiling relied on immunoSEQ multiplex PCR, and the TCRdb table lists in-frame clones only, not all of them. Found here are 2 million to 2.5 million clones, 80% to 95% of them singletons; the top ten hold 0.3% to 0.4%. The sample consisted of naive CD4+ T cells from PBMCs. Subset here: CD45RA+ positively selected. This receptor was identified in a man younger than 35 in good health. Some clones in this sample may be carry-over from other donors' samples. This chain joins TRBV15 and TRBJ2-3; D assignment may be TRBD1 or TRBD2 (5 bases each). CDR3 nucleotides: TGTGCCACCAGCGGGGCTAGCACCGCAGATACGCAGTATTTT. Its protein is CATSGASTADTQYF. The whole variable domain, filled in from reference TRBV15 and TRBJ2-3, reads DAMVIQNPRYQVTQFGKPVTLSCSQTLNHNVMYWYQQKSSQAPKLLFHYYDKDFNNEADTPDNFQSRRPNTSFCFLDIRSPGLGDTAMYLCATSGASTADTQYFGPGTRLTVL.